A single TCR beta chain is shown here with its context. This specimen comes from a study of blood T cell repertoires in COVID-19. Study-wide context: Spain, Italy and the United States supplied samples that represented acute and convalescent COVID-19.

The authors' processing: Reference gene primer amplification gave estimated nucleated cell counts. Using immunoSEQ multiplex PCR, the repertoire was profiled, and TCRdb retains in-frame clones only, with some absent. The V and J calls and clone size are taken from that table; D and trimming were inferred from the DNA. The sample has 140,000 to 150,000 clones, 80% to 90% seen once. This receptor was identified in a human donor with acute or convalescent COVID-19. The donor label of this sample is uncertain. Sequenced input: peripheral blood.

The CDR3 coding sequence is TGCGCCAGCAGTTCAGGGTACGCAGATACGCAGTATTTT. This sequence encodes CASSSGYADTQYF. This sequence joins TRBV5-1 and TRBJ2-3; TRBD1 is a possible D gene (5 bases). V was cut by 5 bases and J by 4 bases, with 11 bases left in between. Germline V gene data show CDR1 as SGHRS and CDR2 as YFSETQ. The CDR3 contains 13 residues.